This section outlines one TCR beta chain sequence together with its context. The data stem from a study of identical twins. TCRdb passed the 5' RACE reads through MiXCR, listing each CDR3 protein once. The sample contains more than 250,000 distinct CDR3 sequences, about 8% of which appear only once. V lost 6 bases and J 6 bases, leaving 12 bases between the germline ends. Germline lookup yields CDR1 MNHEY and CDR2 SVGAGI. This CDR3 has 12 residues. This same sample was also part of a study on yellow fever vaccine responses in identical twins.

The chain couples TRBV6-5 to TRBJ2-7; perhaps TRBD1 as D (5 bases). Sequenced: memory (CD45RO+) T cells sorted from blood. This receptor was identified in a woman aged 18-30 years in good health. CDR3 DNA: TGTGCCAGCAGCCTCGACAGATCCGAGCAGTACTTC. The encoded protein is CASSLDRSEQYF.